A selection of T cell receptor beta chains follows, all from one sample in a study of T cell changes during pregnancy in multiple sclerosis. The data were produced by immunoSEQ multiplex PCR, yet TCRdb's version contains in-frame clones alone and is incomplete. Of under 40,000 clones detected, 85% to 90% appear once; the ten largest clones hold around 4.1%. The sequencing here drew on CD8+ T cells from peripheral blood mononuclear cells, taken after pregnancy. The receptors derive from a female donor with multiple sclerosis, enrolled in a pregnancy study. The CDR3 runs from the conserved cysteine through the conserved F or W. Each record gives: D gene, V gene, J gene, clone size, CDR3 protein, CDR3 DNA. The D gene is left open where the match is weak. Clone size is shown for a subset of rows, as once, few, many or a class of expanded clone.

d_gene: NA; v_gene: TRBV27; j_gene: TRBJ2-7; abundance: few; CDR3aa: CASSLHGQKFAYEQYF; CDR3nt: TGTGCCAGCAGTTTACACGGACAGAAGTTCGCCTACGAGCAGTACTTC
d_gene: TRBD2; v_gene: TRBV7-6; j_gene: TRBJ2-1; abundance: NA; CDR3aa: CASSLQLAGGRSEQFF; CDR3nt: TGTGCCAGCAGCTTACAACTAGCGGGGGGGCGGAGTGAGCAGTTCTTC
d_gene: TRBD1; v_gene: TRBV13; j_gene: TRBJ2-3; abundance: NA; CDR3aa: CASSLARDRGTDTQYF; CDR3nt: TGTGCCAGCAGCTTAGCCCGGGACAGGGGGACAGATACGCAGTATTTT
d_gene: NA; v_gene: TRBV29-1; j_gene: TRBJ2-7; abundance: once; CDR3aa: CSVEAGDSYEQYF; CDR3nt: TGCAGCGTTGAAGCGGGGGACTCCTACGAGCAGTACTTC
d_gene: TRBD2; v_gene: TRBV6-4; j_gene: TRBJ2-1; abundance: NA; CDR3aa: CASSETSGGYNEQFF; CDR3nt: TGTGCCAGCAGTGAGACTAGCGGGGGCTACAATGAGCAGTTCTTC
d_gene: NA; v_gene: TRBV11-1; j_gene: TRBJ2-3; abundance: NA; CDR3aa: CASSLAGGPTDTQYF; CDR3nt: TGTGCCAGCAGCTTAGCGGGGGGGCCCACAGATACGCAGTATTTT
d_gene: TRBD1; v_gene: TRBV13; j_gene: TRBJ2-7; abundance: NA; CDR3aa: CASSPGTGRAYEQYF; CDR3nt: TGTGCCAGCAGCCCCGGGACAGGGCGGGCCTACGAGCAGTACTTC
d_gene: TRBD1; v_gene: TRBV6-1; j_gene: TRBJ2-5; abundance: few; CDR3aa: CATGTGGAETQYF; CDR3nt: TGTGCCACCGGGACAGGGGGCGCAGAGACCCAGTACTTC
d_gene: TRBD1; v_gene: TRBV14; j_gene: TRBJ1-2; abundance: NA; CDR3aa: CASSYRTGGYGYTF; CDR3nt: TGTGCCAGCAGCTACCGGACAGGGGGCTATGGCTACACCTTC
d_gene: TRBD1; v_gene: TRBV7-9; j_gene: TRBJ2-7; abundance: NA; CDR3aa: CASRGQGVYEQYF; CDR3nt: TGTGCCAGCAGGGGACAGGGGGTCTACGAGCAGTACTTC
d_gene: NA; v_gene: TRBV27; j_gene: TRBJ2-1; abundance: NA; CDR3aa: CASSFGTKIDEQFF; CDR3nt: TGTGCCAGCAGTTTTGGGACAAAAATTGATGAGCAGTTCTTC